The entry that follows covers one T cell receptor (beta chain) sequence. The sample comes from a study of T cell changes during pregnancy in multiple sclerosis. Here immunoSEQ multiplex PCR was the method, and the copy in TCRdb shows in-frame clones only, minus some. Of roughly 100,000 clones in the sample, about 91% are singletons; the top ten hold around 3.1%. This CDR3 comprises 16 residues. The source material was peripheral blood, sampled in the second trimester of pregnancy. This chain connects TRBV7-5 to TRBJ2-7; the table's TRBD1 call for D was not verified on the DNA. TRBV7-5 is a pseudogene. The receptor was derived from a female donor with multiple sclerosis, enrolled in a pregnancy study. In DNA form, the CDR3 reads TGTGCCAGAAGCTTAGATAGTAGGGGGAGCTCCTACGAGCAGTACTTC. Protein sequence: CARSLDSRGSSYEQYF.